These 24 T cell receptor beta chains were all obtained from the same sample, sequenced in a study of T cells in Graves' hyperthyroidism and ophthalmopathy. There were TCR beta CDR3 regions amplified from RNA transcripts. The study used the HTBI primer set for a first-round RT-PCR of the TCR CDR3. MiXCR, applied by TCRdb to the multiplex PCR reads, yields one record per CDR3 protein. The repertoire holds approximately 610,000 distinct CDR3 sequences, with approximately 14% as singletons. The sample comprised blood. These receptors were collected from a woman aged 40 to 50 with Graves' ophthalmopathy.

In this sample, this clonotype turned up many times. The CDR3 region has the DNA TGTGCCTGGAGTTGGGACGGATCCTACGAGCAGTACTTC. Translation gives CAWSWDGSYEQYF. The V and J genes are TRBV30 and TRBJ2-7; D could derive from TRBD1 or TRBD2 (5 bases each). V was clipped by 2 bases and J by 1 base, with 9 bases between them. The germline gives CDR1 GTSNPN, CDR2 SVGIG (reference sequence). The CDR3 contains 13 residues.

At least ten counts were recorded for this clonotype. The CDR3 here is CASSYLQGRGNTEAFF. The CDR3 nucleotides read TGTGCCAGCAGCTACCTACAGGGCCGCGGGAACACTGAAGCTTTCTTT. This chain uses TRBV5-4 with TRBJ1-1; possible D gene TRBD1, 6 bases. The CDR3 has 16 amino acids. The germline gives CDR1 SGHNT, CDR2 YYREEE (reference sequence). V shed 3 bases and J shed 1 base, with 16 bases lying between them.

At least ten counts were recorded for this clonotype. The rearrangement uses TRBV12-3 or TRBV12-4 and TRBJ2-5; 7 nucleotides line up with TRBD2. There are 13 residues in the CDR3. Trimming cost V 3 bases and J 5 bases; bases outside gene matches: 3. CDR3 in amino acids: CASSLERDETQYF. CDR3 DNA sequence: TGTGCCAGCAGTTTGGAGCGGGATGAGACCCAGTACTTC.

The J gene is TRBJ1-1, the V gene TRBV28; D ambiguous. Trimming took 5 bases from V and 1 from J, leaving 8 bases between them. The CDR3 extends over 13 amino acids. Per the germline V gene, CDR1 is MDHEN and CDR2 is SYDVKM. The CDR3 region has the DNA TGTGCCAGCAGTGCTTCGAAGAACACTGAAGCTTTCTTT. Translation: CASSASKNTEAFF.

This sequence joins TRBV19 and TRBJ2-5, with 7 bases lining up with TRBD2. J lost 5 bases, V lost 10 bases, and 13 bases had no gene match. In germline, CDR1 is LNHDA, CDR2 SQIVND (reference sequence). This CDR3 has 14 residues. As DNA, the CDR3 is TGTGCCACCGCTTCGGGGCTAGCGGACGAGACCCAGTACTTC. Translating it yields CATASGLADETQYF.

The chain has TRBV11-2 and TRBJ1-1; 7 bases map to TRBD1. CDR3 length equals 14 residues. V lost 5 bases and J lost 8; bases outside the gene matches: 11. CDR1 and CDR2 from the germline V gene are SGHAT and FQNNGV. The CDR3 loop is CASSPTGRGGEAFF. The CDR3 region has the DNA TGTGCCAGCAGCCCGACAGGGAGGGGGGGCGAAGCTTTCTTT.

The rearrangement joins TRBV4-2 to TRBJ1-1; D is ambiguous. Trimming shortened V by 6 bases and J by 0 bases, and 20 bases separated the two germline ends. CDR1 LGHNA and CDR2 YNFKEQ come from the germline V gene. This CDR3 contains 17 residues. The CDR3 DNA sequence: TGTGCCAGCAGGCCCCTTGTGGTTTGGAGCATGAACACTGAAGCTTTCTTT. Its translation is CASRPLVVWSMNTEAFF.

This clonotype has only a few counts. The chain recombines TRBV11-2 with TRBJ1-1; D unresolved. The V and J ends lost 3 bases and 3 bases respectively, with 11 bases between them. The V gene's germline CDR1 is SGHAT and CDR2 FQNNGV. The CDR3 loop spans 14 amino acids. CDR3: CASSFSAADTEAFF. DNA for the CDR3: TGTGCCAGCAGCTTTTCGGCAGCCGACACTGAAGCTTTCTTT.

In this sample, this clonotype turned up many times. V is TRBV27 and J is TRBJ2-3, with D tentatively TRBD1 (6 bases). There are 18 residues in the CDR3. Trimming stripped 6 bases from V and 5 bases from J, with 27 bases between. Germline CDR1 is MNHEY and CDR2 is SMNVEV (reference sequence). The CDR3 region is CASSLGAWSLHRRDTQYF. The CDR3 nucleotides read TGTGCCAGCAGCCTGGGGGCTTGGAGCCTACACAGGCGAGATACGCAGTATTTT.

This clonotype was detected only a few times. CDR3 sequence: CAWRGGLAVQETQYF. CDR3 DNA: TGTGCCTGGAGGGGGGGACTAGCGGTCCAAGAGACCCAGTACTTC. The V and J genes are TRBV30 and TRBJ2-5; 11 bases align to TRBD2. CDR1 is GTSNPN and CDR2 is SVGIG in the germline V gene (reference sequence). This CDR3 spans 15 amino acids. The J segment lost 1 base and the V segment lost 3 bases, leaving 4 bases of the junction unmatched.

This clonotype has at least ten counts. The chain combines TRBV2 with TRBJ1-4, with D unclear. In germline, CDR1 is SNHLY, CDR2 FYNNEI. Trimming took off 7 bases at V and 4 bases at J, with 7 bases between the two ends. The CDR3 has 12 amino acids. CDR3 bases: TGTGCCAGCATTTCACGTAATGAAAAACTGTTTTTT. Amino acid sequence: CASISRNEKLFF.

There are many counts of this clonotype. The rearrangement links TRBV12-3 or TRBV12-4 to TRBJ2-4; TRBD1 agrees at 7 bases. CDR3 length: 16 residues. Trimming took 2 bases from V and 7 from J; bases not matched to a gene: 11. CDR3 nucleotide sequence: TGTGCCAGCAGTTTAAGCTTCCCTCGACAGGGTAACATTCAGTACTTC. Protein sequence: CASSLSFPRQGNIQYF.

This clonotype came up many times. Written as DNA, the CDR3 is TGTGCCATCCGGGACCTGCGATCCTACGAGCAGTACTTC. Its translation is CAIRDLRSYEQYF. The V and J genes are TRBV28 and TRBJ2-7; D might be TRBD1 or TRBD2, each matching 5 bases. The V gene's germline CDR1 is MDHEN and CDR2 SYDVKM. The germline V and J ends were trimmed by 10 bases and 1 base, with 14 bases remaining between them. This CDR3 spans 13 amino acids.

At least ten counts were recorded for this clonotype. This chain joins TRBV6-1 and TRBJ2-2, with 8 bases identical to TRBD2. Germline V gene sequence: CDR1 MNHNS, CDR2 SASEGT. The CDR3 consists of 16 residues. The ends lost 0 bases at V and 7 bases at J; junction bases unmatched: 7. The CDR3 region has the DNA TGTGCCAGCAGTGAAGCGCTCGCGGGAGGTTTCGGGGAGCTGTTTTTT. This translates into CASSEALAGGFGELFF.

The table lists this clonotype with many counts. Germline and junction disagree at one end, which may indicate a read error. The genes are TRBV7-3 and TRBJ2-5, with 13 bases fitting TRBD2. Germline V lookup: CDR1 SGHTA, CDR2 FQGTGA. The CDR3 has 16 amino acids. In DNA form, the CDR3 reads TGCGCCAGCAGCTTCGGACTAGCGGGGGTCGGAGAGACCCAGTACTTC. It yields the protein CASSFGLAGVGETQYF.

This clonotype showed up many times. The chain employs TRBV29-1 and TRBJ2-7; TRBD2 matches 14 bases. The CDR3 covers 14 residues. CDR1 is SQVTM, CDR2 ANQGSEA, per germline. Trimming at V came to 6 bases and at J to 5 bases, leaving 6 bases not matched to a gene. The CDR3, as DNA: TGCAGCGTACATGGGACTAGCGGGAGCCACGAGCAGTACTTC. This gives the protein CSVHGTSGSHEQYF.

Only a few counts were recorded for this clonotype. This chain joins TRBV2 and TRBJ2-7, with TRBD1 matching 11 bases. The length of the CDR3 is 15 residues. Germline CDR1 and CDR2: SNHLY and FYNNEI. V dropped 0 bases and J dropped 2; count of bases not matched to a gene: 0. CDR3 in amino acids: CASSEAGQGAYEQYF. DNA for the CDR3: TGTGCCAGCAGTGAAGCGGGACAGGGGGCCTACGAGCAGTACTTC.

In its sample, this clonotype was seen many times. The chain recombines TRBV5-1 with TRBJ2-2; TRBD2 matches 7 bases. The germline gives CDR1 SGHRS, CDR2 YFSETQ. The CDR3 sequence is 16 residues long. The trim removed 6 bases at V and 2 bases at J, leaving 10 bases unmatched. The CDR3 loop is CASTQRGDSNTGELFF. The DNA of the CDR3 is TGCGCCAGCACCCAACGGGGGGACTCAAACACCGGGGAGCTGTTTTTT.

The sample holds many counts of this clonotype. The V and J genes are TRBV29-1 and TRBJ1-2; no clear D. Germline values: CDR1 SQVTM, CDR2 ANQGSEA. V shed 3 bases and J shed 1 base, with 0 bases lying between them. This CDR3 has 10 residues. The CDR3: CSVDNYGYTF. The DNA of the CDR3 is TGCAGCGTTGATAACTATGGCTACACCTTC.

The chain joins TRBV18 to TRBJ2-7, with D possibly matching TRBD2 (6 bases). The CDR3 has 14 residues. CDR1 is KGHSH, CDR2 LQKENI, per germline. The V gene lost 3 bases and the J gene lost 7 bases, with 16 bases spanning the gap. For the CDR3, the DNA is TGTGCCAGCTCACCTAGGGGCGGGGCTGGGGAGCAGTACTTC. It is translated as CASSPRGGAGEQYF.

J is TRBJ2-7 and V is TRBV7-8; a possible D gene is TRBD1 (6 bases). CDR3 length: 13 residues. V gave up 4 bases and J gave up 6 bases, with 13 bases separating them. CDR1 is SGHVS and CDR2 is FQNEAQ in the germline V gene. The CDR3, as DNA: TGTGCCAGCAGCTCATTTATGGACAGCGAGCAGTACTTC. Its protein is CASSSFMDSEQYF.

The chain links TRBV11-3 to TRBJ2-7, with D perhaps matching TRBD2 (5 bases). Trimming cost V 7 bases and J 7 bases, with 17 bases left between them. The germline CDR1 and CDR2 sequences are SGHNT and YENEEA. The CDR3 totals 13 residues. CDR3 amino acids: CASNNGELGEQYF. The CDR3, as DNA: TGTGCCAGCAACAACGGGGAGCTTGGAGAGCAGTACTTC.

In this sample, this clonotype turned up many times. This chain joins TRBV28 and TRBJ2-7; the D gene is possibly TRBD2 (6 bases). V lost 6 bases and J lost 7, with 22 bases in between. Germline CDR1 is MDHEN and CDR2 is SYDVKM. This CDR3 is built from 15 residues. This CDR3 is CASSSTSLGAWEQYF. CDR3 coding DNA: TGTGCCAGCAGCTCGACTAGTCTTGGGGCGTGGGAGCAGTACTTC.

This clonotype was seen many times. The chain links TRBV20-1 to TRBJ2-5; 7 bases are a match to TRBD2. This CDR3 is 13 amino acids long. Germline CDR1 is DFQATT and CDR2 is SNEGSKA (reference sequence). Unmatched junction bases numbered 6, after V lost 3 bases and J lost 5 bases. DNA for the CDR3: TGCAGTGCTAGGGGTAGCGGGCTTGAGACCCAGTACTTC. Its protein is CSARGSGLETQYF.